Given below is one T cell receptor (beta chain) in context. During active infection, Seattle patients enrolled and were then monitored through disease. V shed 4 bases and J 0 bases; nucleotides not matched to a gene: 5. Germline CDR1 and CDR2: SNHLY and FYNNEI. CDR3 length equals 16 residues. This sample is part of a study of blood T cell repertoires in COVID-19. Study information: The United States, Italy and Spain provided the acute and convalescent COVID-19 samples.

Repertoires were generated with immunoSEQ multiplex PCR, while TCRdb's copy carries only in-frame clones and drops some. The repertoire consists of around 270,000 clones, with roughly 86% occurring once and the leading ten covering over 5%. V and J are TRBV2 and TRBJ1-3; TRBD1 matches 8 bases. This clonotype was sampled from a woman in her sixties with COVID-19, enrolled during active disease. Sequences were obtained from peripheral blood. CDR3 sequence (DNA): TGTGCCAGCAGTGGGGACAGGTTTAGCTCTGGAAACACCATATATTTT. Its translation is CASSGDRFSSGNTIYF. The entire variable domain, with the rest obtained from reference TRBV2 and TRBJ1-3, is as follows: EPEVTQTPSHQVTQMGQEVILRCVPISNHLYFYWYRQILGQKVEFLVSFYNNEISEKSEIFDDQFSVERPDGSNFTLKIRSTKLEDSAMYFCASSGDRFSSGNTIYFGEGSWLTVV.